Shown below are 6 T cell receptor beta chains from a single sample sequenced in a study of blood T cell repertoires in COVID-19. Libraries were prepared by immunoSEQ multiplex PCR; TCRdb keeps only in-frame clonotypes and omits some of them. The data show hundreds of thousands of clones, almost 85% seen once. The sequenced sample was peripheral blood. The source is a human donor in a cohort sampled during active COVID-19.

The table lists this clone with a few counts. The V call is TRBV4-1, the J call TRBJ1-2; 10 bases are shared with TRBD1. V was clipped by 2 bases and J by 6 bases; unmatched bases: 9. The CDR3 spans 16 residues. In germline, CDR1 is MGHRA, CDR2 YSYEKL. CDR3 DNA sequence: TGCGCCAGCAGCCAACGACAGGGGGCGCTTCAGGATGGCTACACCTTC. Translation gives CASSQRQGALQDGYTF.

The V gene is TRBV5-1, the J gene TRBJ2-3, with 9 positions matching TRBD2. Germline V lookup: CDR1 SGHRS, CDR2 YFSETQ. J was trimmed by 5 bases and V by 0 bases; bases with no gene match: 7. The CDR3 is made up of 16 amino acids. The CDR3 loop is CASSLAPAGGRDTQYF. As DNA, the CDR3 is TGCGCCAGCAGCTTGGCCCCGGCGGGGGGGCGAGATACGCAGTATTTT.

This clone was recorded once. This chain connects TRBV7-6 to TRBJ1-6, with 8 positions matching TRBD1. This CDR3 is 16 amino acids long. Germline V gives CDR1 SGHVS, CDR2 FNYEAQ. The junction had 9 bases not matched to a gene; V was cut back by 4 bases and J by 7 bases. For the CDR3, the DNA is TGTGCCAGCAGCTCTGAGGGGCGACAGGGGAATTCACCCCTCCACTTT. It specifies CASSSEGRQGNSPLHF.

V is TRBV18 and J is TRBJ1-2, with a weak D call TRBD1 (5 bases). The CDR3 spans 16 residues. CDR1 KGHSH and CDR2 LQKENI come from the germline V gene. Trimming cost V 2 bases and J 8 bases, with 21 bases left between them. The CDR3 DNA reads as TGTGCCAGCTCACCAACCCTGCAACCCTGGACAAAAGGCTACACCTTC. Amino acids: CASSPTLQPWTKGYTF. Together with reference TRBV18 and TRBJ1-2, the CDR3 gives the full variable domain: NAGVMQNPRHLVRRRGQEARLRCSPMKGHSHVYWYRQLPEEGLKFMVYLQKENIIDESGMPKERFSAEFPKEGPSILRIQQVVRGDSAAYFCASSPTLQPWTKGYTFGSGTRLTVV.

The V call is TRBV6-6, the J call TRBJ2-7, with TRBD1 matching over 10 bases. Trimming at V came to 6 bases and at J to 5 bases, leaving 7 bases not matched to a gene. The CDR3 consists of 14 residues. CDR1 and CDR2 (germline): MNHNY, SVGAGI (reference sequence). The CDR3 protein is CASSPDRGDDEQYF. As DNA, the CDR3 is TGTGCCAGCAGCCCGGACAGGGGGGACGACGAGCAGTACTTC.

The genes are TRBV5-6 and TRBJ1-5; 7 nucleotides agree with TRBD1. This CDR3 is 15 amino acids long. Germline assignment: CDR1 SGHDT and CDR2 YYEEEE. Unmatched junction bases numbered 8, after V lost 3 bases and J lost 5 bases. The CDR3 nucleotides read TGTGCCAGCAGCTCCTTAACAGGGGATGATCAGCCCCAGCATTTT. Its translation: CASSSLTGDDQPQHF.